The entry below describes one T cell receptor (beta chain). This sample was included in a study of blood T cell repertoires in COVID-19. At the level of the study: PBMCs, B-cell-depleted T cells, or T cells were the source of the cDNA or gDNA that made up the material.

V was shortened by 3 bases and J by 0 bases, with 12 bases between the two germline ends. The CDR3 covers 15 residues. The germline gives CDR1 LNHDA, CDR2 SQIVND (reference sequence). Study processing details: Amplification from reference gene primers served as the basis for estimated nucleated cell counts. TCRdb's table, derived via immunoSEQ multiplex PCR, lists solely in-frame clones and lacks some. V and J calls and clone size follow that table, whereas D and trimming were derived from the DNA. The sample contains roughly 240,000 clones, about 89% of which appear only once. Sequences were obtained from peripheral blood. This rearrangement joins TRBV19 to TRBJ2-7, with D hard to call. This receptor was taken from a woman aged 55-69 years who had recovered from COVID-19. The CDR3 DNA reads TGTGCCAGTAGTATTAATGAGGCCGGCTCCTACGAGCAGTACTTC. It specifies CASSINEAGSYEQYF.